This T cell receptor (beta chain) stems from a study of shared clonotypes between healthy human individuals. Sequencing was performed with immunoSEQ multiplex PCR; in TCRdb, only in-frame clones are kept and a portion is missing. Among hundreds of thousands of clones listed, more than 70% were seen once. Trimming cost V 6 bases and J 4 bases; bases outside gene matches: 5. This CDR3 has 14 amino acids. Germline assignment: CDR1 SGHVS and CDR2 FQNEAQ. V gene TRBV7-8 combines with J gene TRBJ1-4, with TRBD1 matching over 7 bases. Material: memory CD4+ T cells sorted from blood. Subset of the sample: CD45RA-negative fraction. The receptor's source is a woman in her 30s in good health. CDR3 protein: CASSLNRGNEKLFF. The DNA of the CDR3 is TGTGCCAGCAGTTTAAACAGGGGTAATGAAAAACTGTTTTTT.